The T cell receptor beta chain described here comes from a study of spatial heterogeneity in lung cancer. The germline V gene encodes CDR1 MDHEN and CDR2 SYDVKM. The CDR3 covers 16 residues. J was trimmed by 0 bases and V by 6 bases; bases with no gene match: 8. TCRdb independently ran MiXCR on the 5' RACE reads; one entry per CDR3 protein. The data show over 6,500 distinct CDR3 sequences, around an eighth seen once. This clonotype is medium-sized in the sample. Antigen: not known. This beta chain is a stray read from a library made for alpha chains; its abundance is not meaningful. Whole-study findings and limits: The estimate shows that only about 6.6% of tumor T cells were covered for alpha and 13% for beta chains. Counts that tracked tumor mutation counts were those of expanded intratumoral alpha and beta TCRs.

Time point in this sample: sample taken at primary tumor resection. Donors were around 70 untreated early-stage non-small cell lung cancer patients. Sequencing of whole RNA from tumor, nontumor lung or frozen PBMC involved no sorting. The sequence derives from a male donor with early-stage non-small cell lung cancer. The source was lung tumor tissue, collected at surgery. The chain employs TRBV28 and TRBJ2-3, with 8 positions matching TRBD2. The CDR3 DNA follows: TGTGCCAGCAGGGAGGGACTAGAGGTTAGCACAGATACGCAGTATTTT. As protein: CASREGLEVSTDTQYF. Full variable domain (remainder filled in from reference TRBV28 and TRBJ2-3): DVKVTQSSRYLVKRTGEKVFLECVQDMDHENMFWYRQDPGLGLRLIYFSYDVKMKEKGDIPEGYSVSREKKERFSLILESASTNQTSMYLCASREGLEVSTDTQYFGPGTRLTVL.